Following are 22 T cell receptor beta chains from one sample sequenced in a study of multiple sclerosis patients with progressive multifocal leukoencephalopathy. Only in-frame clones appear in the TCRdb table, and some are missing; sequencing was by immunoSEQ multiplex PCR. This table has tens of thousands of clones, nearly 90% appearing once. Time point indicated: approximately 12 months of natalizumab therapy. The specimen comprised PBMCs, sampled from a patient treated with natalizumab. The receptor set was obtained from a human donor with multiple sclerosis.

The rearrangement uses TRBV11-2 and TRBJ1-2; TRBD1 might be the D (6 bases). V shed 0 bases and J shed 4 bases, with 9 bases lying between them. Looked up from germline, CDR1 is SGHAT and CDR2 is FQNNGV. The CDR3 is 14 residues long. In nucleotides, the CDR3 is TGTGCCAGCAGCTTAGATACAGGGAGCTATGGCTACACCTTC. It encodes CASSLDTGSYGYTF.

The J gene is TRBJ1-6, the V gene TRBV4-3, with 9 bases lining up with TRBD1. The CDR3 runs to 15 residues. Germline CDR1 is LGHNA and CDR2 is YSLEER. J was trimmed by 8 bases and V by 1 base; bases with no gene match: 3. CDR3: CASSQVWTGDSPLHF. The CDR3 DNA sequence: TGCGCCAGCAGCCAAGTGTGGACAGGGGATTCACCCCTCCACTTT.

This CDR3 reads CASSLGLTVNEKLFF. The CDR3 nucleotides read TGTGCCAGCAGCTTGGGCCTTACTGTTAATGAAAAACTGTTTTTT. The chain employs TRBV5-8 and TRBJ1-4, with D unresolved. Per the germline V gene, CDR1 is SGHTS and CDR2 is YDEGEE. The CDR3 is 15 residues long. V was cut by 0 bases and J by 4 bases, with 10 bases left in between.

The chain employs TRBV11-2 and TRBJ2-7; 8 positions match TRBD2. This CDR3 has 13 residues. V was clipped by 4 bases and J by 4 bases; unmatched bases: 3. The germline CDR1 and CDR2 sequences are SGHAT and FQNNGV. CDR3 in DNA: TGTGCCAGCAGCTCCGTAGCGGGGTACGAGCAGTACTTC. Encoded protein: CASSSVAGYEQYF. Together with reference TRBV11-2 and TRBJ2-7, the CDR3 gives the full variable domain: EAGVAQSPRYKIIEKRQSVAFWCNPISGHATLYWYQQILGQGPKLLIQFQNNGVVDDSQLPKDRFSAERLKGVDSTLKIQPAKLEDSAVYLCASSSVAGYEQYFGPGTRLTVT.

The V call is TRBV19, the J call TRBJ2-1; perhaps TRBD1 as D (5 bases). V was trimmed by 3 bases and J by 6 bases, leaving 15 bases between them. Per the germline V gene, CDR1 is LNHDA and CDR2 is SQIVND (reference sequence). CDR3 length equals 15 residues. CDR3 sequence (DNA): TGTGCCAGTAGTATTTTTCCCAGGGCGGCCAATGAGCAGTTCTTC. Translating gives CASSIFPRAANEQFF. The complete variable domain, with remaining parts taken from reference TRBV19 and TRBJ2-1, reads DGGITQSPKYLFRKEGQNVTLSCEQNLNHDAMYWYRQDPGQGLRLIYYSQIVNDFQKGDIAEGYSVSREKKESFPLTVTSAQKNPTAFYLCASSIFPRAANEQFFGPGTRLTVL.

The chain carries TRBV7-3 and TRBJ1-2; TRBD1 might be the D (6 bases). Germline lookup yields CDR1 SGHTA and CDR2 FQGTGA. The V end lost 7 bases, the J end lost 2 bases, and 17 bases lay between the germline ends. The CDR3 is 15 amino acids. This CDR3 reads CASKPTGWGNYGYTF. Written as DNA, the CDR3 is TGTGCCAGCAAACCTACAGGGTGGGGGAACTATGGCTACACCTTC. Looking up the rest from reference TRBV7-3 and TRBJ1-2 gives the full variable domain: GAGVSQTPSNKVTEKGKYVELRCDPISGHTALYWYRQSLGQGPEFLIYFQGTGAADDSGLPNDRFFAVRPEGSVSTLKIQRTERGDSAVYLCASKPTGWGNYGYTFGSGTRLTVV.

The chain has TRBV10-3 and TRBJ1-2, with D possibly matching TRBD1 (6 bases). The germline V and J ends were trimmed by 0 bases and 6 bases, with 8 bases remaining between them. Germline CDR1 ENHRY, CDR2 SYGVKD. This CDR3 is built from 13 residues. CDR3 nucleotide sequence: TGTGCCATCAGTGAGTCCACAGGGAATGGCTACACCTTC. Translated: CAISESTGNGYTF.

The chain couples TRBV5-1 to TRBJ2-7, with 8 bases that match TRBD1. Germline V gene lookup returns CDR1 SGHRS and CDR2 YFSETQ. The CDR3 covers 16 residues. Trimming cost V 3 bases and J 2 bases; bases outside gene matches: 10. In DNA form, the CDR3 reads TGCGCCAGCAGCTCTACCCCGGGACAGGCCGCCTACGAGCAGTACTTC. It is translated as CASSSTPGQAAYEQYF.

This clone was picked up one time. V gene TRBV4-1 combines with J gene TRBJ2-3, with TRBD2 matching over 12 bases. V was pared by 0 bases and J by 2 bases, with 3 bases of the junction left unmatched. Germline CDR1 reads MGHRA; CDR2 reads YSYEKL. CDR3 length equals 17 residues. The CDR3 is CASSQDTSGGNTDTQYF. The CDR3 bases are TGCGCCAGCAGCCAAGATACTAGCGGGGGGAACACAGATACGCAGTATTTT.

The J gene is TRBJ2-2, the V gene TRBV4-3; D call uncertain. The CDR3 extends over 14 amino acids. Trimming took off 2 bases at V and 0 bases at J, with 4 bases between the two ends. CDR1 and CDR2 (germline): LGHNA, YSLEER. DNA for the CDR3: TGCGCCAGCAGCCAAACATCGAACACCGGGGAGCTGTTTTTT. Protein sequence: CASSQTSNTGELFF.

A single count supports this clone. The CDR3 loop reads CASSLGRIENRNYGYTF. CDR3 sequence (DNA): TGTGCCAGCAGCTTAGGAAGGATCGAAAACCGAAACTATGGCTACACCTTC. The V gene is TRBV11-2, the J gene TRBJ1-2; D uncertain. This CDR3 comprises 17 residues. Trimming took off 1 base at V and 2 bases at J, with 17 bases between the two ends. The V gene's germline CDR1 is SGHAT and CDR2 FQNNGV.

The rearrangement links TRBV2 to TRBJ1-5; D is unclear. In germline, CDR1 is SNHLY, CDR2 FYNNEI. The CDR3 is made up of 14 amino acids. Between the trimmed V and J ends, which lost 9 bases and 0 bases, there was a span of 12 bases. Written as DNA, the CDR3 is TGTGCCAGTGCCTGGACGGATAGCAATCAGCCCCAGCATTTT. Translated, it gives CASAWTDSNQPQHF.

V and J are TRBV27 and TRBJ2-7; D perhaps matches TRBD2 (6 bases). The germline CDR1 and CDR2 sequences are MNHEY and SMNVEV (reference sequence). This CDR3 is 14 amino acids long. V lost 6 bases and J lost 2, with 14 bases in between. The CDR3 region is CASRVGTGAYEQYF. In DNA, the CDR3 is TGTGCCAGCAGGGTAGGGACGGGGGCCTACGAGCAGTACTTC.

The V call is TRBV5-6, the J call TRBJ2-1, with D possibly being TRBD2 (6 bases). Deletions cut 3 bases from V and 7 bases from J, with 8 bases between. The CDR3 length is 12 residues. Germline loops: CDR1 SGHDT, CDR2 YYEEEE. CDR3 sequence: CASSWGRNEQFF. CDR3 DNA: TGTGCCAGCAGCTGGGGGAGGAATGAGCAGTTCTTC.

The genes are TRBV10-3 and TRBJ1-2, with TRBD1 as a possible D gene (5 bases). The CDR3 loop spans 13 amino acids. The V gene lost 0 bases and the J gene lost 8 bases, with 10 bases spanning the gap. Germline V CDR1 and CDR2: ENHRY, SYGVKD. CDR3 region: CAISESFSGGYTF. CDR3 nucleotide sequence: TGTGCCATCAGTGAGTCGTTTTCAGGGGGCTACACCTTC.

This chain joins TRBV4-1 and TRBJ1-5, with 7 bases lining up with TRBD1. The CDR3 spans 15 residues. J gave up 6 bases and V 5 bases, and 10 bases lay outside the gene matches. Germline V gene sequence: CDR1 MGHRA, CDR2 YSYEKL. CDR3 nucleotides: TGCGCCAGCAGCTCCCGGGAGGGGGCTAGTCAGCCCCAGCATTTT. It specifies CASSSREGASQPQHF.

The rearrangement links TRBV19 to TRBJ2-3; D not resolved. The germline V gene has CDR1 LNHDA and CDR2 SQIVND (reference sequence). Trimming pared 10 bases from V and 6 bases from J, leaving 8 bases between. CDR3 length: 10 residues. CDR3 loop: CATRMDTQYF. CDR3 DNA: TGTGCCACTAGGATGGATACGCAGTATTTT.

Only one count was recorded for this clone. The chain carries TRBV5-1 and TRBJ2-3, with unresolved D. The CDR3 extends over 12 amino acids. Germline V lookup: CDR1 SGHRS, CDR2 YFSETQ. The V and J ends lost 2 bases and 2 bases respectively, with 3 bases between them. Here the CDR3 reads CASSFLTDTQYF. As DNA, the CDR3 is TGCGCCAGCAGCTTCCTCACAGATACGCAGTATTTT.

This clone was seen only a few times. The chain recombines TRBV7-9 with TRBJ1-2; D is perhaps TRBD1 (5 bases). Trimming removed 2 bases from V and 7 bases from J, with 8 bases in between. The CDR3 loop spans 12 amino acids. Germline V CDR1 and CDR2: SEHNR, FQNEAQ (reference sequence). This chain's CDR3 is CASSLSGSGYTF. The CDR3 nucleotides are TGTGCCAGCAGCTTATCAGGGTCTGGCTACACCTTC.

The chain joins TRBV7-3 to TRBJ2-1; D is perhaps TRBD2 (6 bases). Trimming removed 4 bases from V and 6 bases from J, with 16 bases in between. CDR3 size: 15 residues. From germline, CDR1 is SGHTA and CDR2 FQGTGA. The CDR3 here is CASSSGTAALNEQFF. The CDR3 DNA follows: TGTGCCAGCAGCTCCGGGACTGCCGCACTCAATGAGCAGTTCTTC.

This chain joins TRBV28 and TRBJ2-7; D possibly uses TRBD1 or TRBD2 (5 bases each). Germline V gene data show CDR1 as MDHEN and CDR2 as SYDVKM. Deletions cut 7 bases from V and 2 bases from J, with 18 bases between. The CDR3 runs to 15 residues. The CDR3 is CASNGTPGTPYEQYF. DNA of the CDR3: TGTGCCAGCAACGGCACCCCGGGGACCCCCTACGAGCAGTACTTC.

The V and J genes are TRBV2 and TRBJ1-6, with TRBD1 identical over 7 bases. Germline assignment: CDR1 SNHLY and CDR2 FYNNEI. The length of the CDR3 is 14 residues. V lost 6 bases and J lost 5; bases outside the gene matches: 4. This CDR3 is CASSPDRNNSPLHF. In DNA, the CDR3 is TGTGCCAGCAGCCCGGACAGGAATAATTCACCCCTCCACTTT.